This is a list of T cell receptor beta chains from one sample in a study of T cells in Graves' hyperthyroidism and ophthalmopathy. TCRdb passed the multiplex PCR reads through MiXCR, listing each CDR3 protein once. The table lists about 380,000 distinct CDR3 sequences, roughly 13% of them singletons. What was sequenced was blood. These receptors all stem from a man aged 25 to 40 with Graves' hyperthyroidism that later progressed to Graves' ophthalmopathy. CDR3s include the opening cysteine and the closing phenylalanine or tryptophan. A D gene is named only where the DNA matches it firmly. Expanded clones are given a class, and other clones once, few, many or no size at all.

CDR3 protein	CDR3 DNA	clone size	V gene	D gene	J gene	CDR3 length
CASSEKEEGSANTGELFF	TGTGCCAGCAGTGAAAAGGAGGAGGGGTCCGCGAACACCGGGGAGCTGTTTTTT	many	TRBV2	-	TRBJ2-2	18
CASSLDRVGAFF	TGTGCCAGCAGCTTAGATCGGGTAGGGGCTTTCTTT	many	TRBV11-2	-	TRBJ1-1	12
CASSISGLPRETQYF	TGTGCCAGTAGTATCTCAGGACTCCCTAGAGAGACCCAGTACTTC	few	TRBV19	-	TRBJ2-5	15
CASRPTGWSEAFF	TGTGCCAGCAGACCGACAGGCTGGAGTGAAGCTTTCTTT	many	TRBV6-1	-	TRBJ1-1	13
CSAQIAGKTDTQYF	TGCAGTGCTCAAATAGCGGGCAAAACAGATACGCAGTATTTT	many	TRBV20-1	TRBD2	TRBJ2-3	14
CASSLPNVWETQHF	TGTGCCAGCTCACTACCCAACGTATGGGAGACCCAGCACTTC	-	TRBV18	-	TRBJ2-5	14
CSARPDRGSYEQYF	TGCAGTGCTAGACCAGACAGGGGGTCCTACGAGCAGTACTTC	many	TRBV20-1	TRBD1	TRBJ2-7	14
CAWSRTGVYEQYF	TGTGCCTGGAGTCGGACAGGGGTCTACGAGCAGTACTTC	few	TRBV30	TRBD1	TRBJ2-7	13
CATPPGTTEAFF	TGTGCCACCCCTCCGGGGACCACTGAAGCTTTCTTT	many	TRBV24-1	-	TRBJ1-1	12
CSARGLRTFDNEQFF	TGCAGTGCTAGAGGACTAAGGACTTTCGACAATGAGCAGTTCTTC	many	TRBV20-1	-	TRBJ2-1	15
CSVDQDGTYGYGYTF	TGCAGCGTTGACCAAGACGGGACATACGGCTATGGCTACACCTTC	-	TRBV29-1	-	TRBJ1-2	15
CASSWPKGQTSSGANVLTF	TGCGCCAGCAGCTGGCCCAAGGGGCAAACCTCTTCTGGGGCCAACGTCCTGACTTTC	-	TRBV5-1	-	TRBJ2-6	19
CATRSRTGGRETQYF	TGTGCCACCAGGTCCCGGACAGGGGGACGAGAGACCCAGTACTTC	many	TRBV24-1	TRBD1	TRBJ2-5	15
CATSSQWDTEAFF	TGTGCCACCAGCTCCCAATGGGACACTGAAGCTTTCTTT	many	TRBV15	-	TRBJ1-1	13
CASSLFSGGIETQYF	TGTGCCAGCAGTTTATTTTCGGGGGGCATAGAGACCCAGTACTTC	many	TRBV27	-	TRBJ2-5	15
CASSLETSRGTDTQYF	TGCGCCAGCAGCTTGGAGACTAGCCGGGGCACAGATACGCAGTATTTT	-	TRBV5-1	TRBD2	TRBJ2-3	16
CASSPTLSGGGGYTF	TGTGCCAGCAGCCCGACGCTAAGTGGTGGAGGGGGCTACACCTTC	-	TRBV14	-	TRBJ1-2	15
CASSDSSVEQFF	TGCGCCAGCAGTGACAGTAGCGTTGAGCAGTTCTTC	few	TRBV10-2	-	TRBJ2-1	12
CASSYNSGGQETQYF	TGTGCCAGCAGTTACAATAGCGGGGGTCAAGAGACCCAGTACTTC	-	TRBV5-6	TRBD2	TRBJ2-5	15
CSAIGRNSNQPQHF	TGCAGTGCTATTGGCAGGAATAGCAATCAGCCCCAGCATTTT	many	TRBV20-1	-	TRBJ1-5	14
CASSSGGPLGTEAFF	TGTGCCAGCTCAAGCGGGGGTCCTTTAGGCACTGAAGCTTTCTTT	many	TRBV18	-	TRBJ1-1	15
CASSYSNKGGGYTF	TGTGCCAGCAGTTACTCGAATAAAGGCGGCGGCTACACCTTC	few	TRBV6-2/TRBV6-3	-	TRBJ1-2	14
CASSGRGGAGQPQHF	TGTGCCAGCAGCGGTCGAGGGGGGGCGGGACAGCCCCAGCATTTT	many	TRBV11-2	-	TRBJ1-5	15
CASSQVVRGTLFQPQHF	TGTGCCAGCAGCCAAGTTGTCCGGGGGACACTTTTTCAGCCCCAGCATTTT	-	TRBV4-2	-	TRBJ1-5	17
CASSRGTGSETQYF	TGTGCTAGCAGTCGAGGGACAGGATCAGAGACCCAGTACTTC	few	TRBV7-7	TRBD1	TRBJ2-5	14
CASSLGQESQPQHF	TGTGCCAGCAGCTTAGGACAGGAGTCCCAGCCCCAGCATTTT	many	TRBV7-9	-	TRBJ1-5	14
CASTPRILGRGRYGYTF	TGTGCCAGCACCCCTCGTATCCTGGGCCGGGGTAGGTATGGCTACACCTTC	few	TRBV28	-	TRBJ1-2	17